These 10 T cell receptor beta chains originate from one sample sequenced in a study of blood T cells in healthy people across ages. PCR was performed a second time for roughly 6 to 12 cycles using a sample-barcoded 5' primer and a J-beta primer mix. Each CDR3 protein gets one entry after TCRdb re-called the 5' RACE reads with MiXCR. The sample contains about 670,000 distinct CDR3 sequences, 35% to 50% of which appear only once. Input material: blood. The receptor source for this set is a man at least 80 years old in good health.

The sample holds one count of this clonotype. It may be a read error: a sequence one base away is much more abundant. The V gene is TRBV27, the J gene TRBJ1-2; TRBD1 agrees at 10 bases. This CDR3 is 15 amino acids long. The germline CDR1 and CDR2 sequences are MNHEY and SMNVEV (reference sequence). The junction had 14 bases not matched to a gene; V was cut back by 8 bases and J by 8 bases. The CDR3 here is CASGQDRDRGRGYTF. For the CDR3, the DNA is TGTGCCAGCGGTCAGGATAGGGACAGGGGTAGAGGCTACACCTTC.

Ten or more counts support this clonotype. V is TRBV6-2 or TRBV6-3 and J is TRBJ2-7; D gene uncertain. The germline V gene has CDR1 MNHEY and CDR2 SVGEGT. V was shortened by 7 bases and J by 4 bases, with 11 bases between the two germline ends. CDR3 length: 12 residues. The CDR3 DNA reads TGTGCCAGCAAAGAGGCCGGGTACGAGCAGTACTTC. Residues: CASKEAGYEQYF.

This clonotype occurred a few times. Here the CDR3 reads CASSLGGDRQGPYNEQFF. The CDR3 nucleotides read TGTGCCAGCAGCTTAGGCGGTGACAGGCAAGGCCCCTACAATGAGCAGTTCTTC. This rearrangement joins TRBV7-9 to TRBJ2-1; a possible D gene is TRBD1 (6 bases). Germline V gene data show CDR1 as SEHNR and CDR2 as FQNEAQ (reference sequence). The CDR3 covers 18 residues. The germline V and J ends were trimmed by 1 base and 2 bases, with 18 bases remaining between them.

V usage is TRBV4-3 and J usage is TRBJ2-5, with TRBD1 as a possible D gene (5 bases). V lost 0 bases to trimming and J lost 3 bases, with 11 bases between them. Germline-derived CDR1 and CDR2 are LGHNA and YSLEER. The CDR3 sequence is 15 residues long. This chain's CDR3 is CASSQEWGREETQYF. CDR3 nucleotide sequence: TGCGCCAGCAGCCAAGAATGGGGCAGGGAAGAGACCCAGTACTTC.

In regard to this clonotype: This may be a read error: a much more frequent sequence differs by one nucleotide. This sequence joins TRBV6-5 and TRBJ2-5; a weak D match, TRBD2 (5 bases). CDR3 size: 11 residues. The germline V gene encodes CDR1 MNHEY and CDR2 SVGAGI. In nucleotides, the CDR3 is TGTGCCTGCAGCACGGGGGAGACCCAGTACTTC. The encoded protein is CACSTGETQYF.

This clonotype was recorded a few times. The chain joins TRBV7-2 to TRBJ2-3; D may correspond to TRBD1 or TRBD2 (5 bases each). Germline V gene lookup returns CDR1 SGHTA and CDR2 FQGNSA. The CDR3 is 16 residues long. The V end lost 2 bases, the J end lost 6 bases, and 18 bases lay between the germline ends. The CDR3 DNA follows: TGTGCCAGCAGCTTATACCCCCTTCGGGGCAAGGATACGCAGTATTTT. As protein: CASSLYPLRGKDTQYF. The whole variable domain, filled in from reference TRBV7-2 and TRBJ2-3, reads GAGVSQSPSNKVTEKGKDVELRCDPISGHTALYWYRQSLGQGLEFLIYFQGNSAPDKSGLPSDRFSAERTGGSVSTLTIQRTQQEDSAVYLCASSLYPLRGKDTQYFGPGTRLTVL.

The chain uses TRBV20-1 and TRBJ2-4; TRBD1 aligns across 11 bases. The DNA matches TRBJ2-5 better at its end, which makes the J call doubtful. The CDR3 sequence is 16 residues long. Germline CDR1 reads DFQATT; CDR2 reads SNEGSKA (reference sequence). The CDR3 DNA sequence: TGCAGTGCTATCTCCATCGTTCGGGACAGGGGGAAGACCCAGTACTTC. Translating it yields CSAISIVRDRGKTQYF.

This chain joins TRBV7-9 and TRBJ1-1, with no clear D. With 7 bases removed from V and 0 bases from J, the gap between germline ends came to 12 bases. Germline values: CDR1 SEHNR, CDR2 FQNEAQ (reference sequence). The length of the CDR3 is 14 residues. The CDR3 coding sequence is TGTGCCAGCAAAGTCCAGGAGATGAACACTGAAGCTTTCTTT. Its translation is CASKVQEMNTEAFF.

This clonotype was seen a few times. The J gene is TRBJ2-7, the V gene TRBV29-1; D is unresolved. The CDR3 has 12 residues. The germline gives CDR1 SQVTM, CDR2 ANQGSEA. The V gene lost 1 base and the J gene lost 3 bases, with 7 bases spanning the gap. CDR3 sequence reads: CSVEVQDYEQYF. The DNA of the CDR3 is TGCAGCGTTGAAGTCCAGGACTACGAGCAGTACTTC.

This clonotype appeared many times. This rearrangement joins TRBV6-2 or TRBV6-3 to TRBJ2-5; the D is unclear. Trimming stripped 0 bases from V and 1 base from J, with 6 bases between. In germline, CDR1 is MNHEY, CDR2 SVGEGT. This CDR3 contains 14 residues. The CDR3 here is CASSYSRAQETQYF. CDR3 DNA sequence: TGTGCCAGCAGTTACTCCCGGGCCCAAGAGACCCAGTACTTC.